Following are 29 T cell receptor beta chains from one sample sequenced in a study of a mutant IDH1 vaccine in newly diagnosed glioma. As to time point: baseline, week 1 (first vaccination visit). Treatment described: pre-vaccination baseline after standard-of-care therapy. Clones were sequenced by immunoSEQ multiplex PCR, and TCRdb holds only the in-frame ones, with some missing. This repertoire shows roughly 15,000 clones, 75% to 90% found once; its top ten account for roughly 10%. The sequenced sample was PBMCs, obtained from a glioma patient treated with radiotherapy, temozolomide or both. The receptors here all came from a woman aged 35 to 49 with glioma. Some clones in this sample may be carry-over from other donors' samples.

The V and J genes are TRBV9 and TRBJ2-1; 12 nucleotides line up with TRBD2. CDR1 SGDLS and CDR2 YYNGEE come from the germline V gene. The CDR3 spans 15 residues. Trimming removed 0 bases from V and 9 bases from J; junction bases left unmatched: 4. CDR3 residues: CASSVGSTSGSEQFF. CDR3 DNA sequence: TGTGCCAGCAGCGTAGGATCGACTAGCGGGAGTGAGCAGTTCTTC.

The chain combines TRBV11-2 with TRBJ2-7; D assignment may be TRBD1 or TRBD2 (6 bases each). With 8 bases removed from V and 3 bases from J, the gap between germline ends came to 14 bases. The CDR3 is made up of 13 amino acids. CDR1 and CDR2 (germline): SGHAT, FQNNGV. CDR3 DNA sequence: TGTGCCAGCTCGAGGAGGGGGGTCTACGAGCAGTACTTC. Residues: CASSRRGVYEQYF.

The genes are TRBV10-2 and TRBJ2-5; no reliable D call. The CDR3 totals 14 residues. Trimming took off 2 bases at V and 1 base at J, with 8 bases between the two ends. Germline lookup yields CDR1 WSHSY and CDR2 SAAADI. DNA for the CDR3: TGCGCCAGCAGTGAGGGGCTGGGCCAAGAGACCCAGTACTTC. Its protein is CASSEGLGQETQYF.

The chain recombines TRBV5-6 with TRBJ1-1, with no clear D. V dropped 1 base and J dropped 4 bases, with 11 bases sitting between them. Per the germline V gene, CDR1 is SGHDT and CDR2 is YYEEEE. The CDR3 sequence is 14 residues long. CDR3: CASSLMGRVTEAFF. For the CDR3, the DNA is TGTGCCAGCAGCTTGATGGGGAGGGTCACTGAAGCTTTCTTT.

This clone showed up just a few times. CDR3 region: CASKGRNTEAFF. DNA of the CDR3: TGTGCCAGTAAGGGCCGGAACACTGAAGCTTTCTTT. The rearrangement links TRBV11-3 to TRBJ1-1; D remains ambiguous. Germline CDR1 SGHNT, CDR2 YENEEA. There are 12 residues in the CDR3. Trimming took 9 bases from V and 1 from J, leaving 9 bases between them. Complete variable domain (other parts from reference TRBV11-3 and TRBJ1-1): EAGVVQSPRYKIIEKKQPVAFWCNPISGHNTLYWYLQNLGQGPELLIRYENEEAVDDSQLPKDRFSAERLKGVDSTLKIQPAELGDSAVYLCASKGRNTEAFFGQGTRLTVV.

The rearrangement joins TRBV19 to TRBJ2-1; TRBD2 matches 8 bases. There are 15 residues in the CDR3. Trimming took 4 bases from V and 4 from J; bases not matched to a gene: 6. Germline CDR1 is LNHDA and CDR2 is SQIVND (reference sequence). Here the CDR3 reads CASSTGASGYNEQFF. The DNA for the CDR3 is TGTGCCAGTAGTACCGGGGCTAGCGGGTACAATGAGCAGTTCTTC. Full variable domain (remainder filled in from reference TRBV19 and TRBJ2-1): DGGITQSPKYLFRKEGQNVTLSCEQNLNHDAMYWYRQDPGQGLRLIYYSQIVNDFQKGDIAEGYSVSREKKESFPLTVTSAQKNPTAFYLCASSTGASGYNEQFFGPGTRLTVL.

V usage is TRBV19 and J usage is TRBJ1-2; no clear D. CDR3 size: 12 residues. The germline V and J ends were trimmed by 10 bases and 5 bases, with 14 bases remaining between them. Germline V lookup: CDR1 LNHDA, CDR2 SQIVND (reference sequence). CDR3 DNA: TGTGCCACTAGGGTAGGGTTTTATGGCTACACCTTC. As protein: CATRVGFYGYTF. The full variable domain, with the rest looked up from reference TRBV19 and TRBJ1-2, is DGGITQSPKYLFRKEGQNVTLSCEQNLNHDAMYWYRQDPGQGLRLIYYSQIVNDFQKGDIAEGYSVSREKKESFPLTVTSAQKNPTAFYLCATRVGFYGYTFGSGTRLTVV.

This chain links TRBV27 with TRBJ2-5, with 10 positions matching TRBD2. Germline lookup yields CDR1 MNHEY and CDR2 SMNVEV (reference sequence). The trim removed 5 bases at V and 8 bases at J, leaving 14 bases unmatched. The CDR3 has 16 residues. The DNA for the CDR3 is TGTGCCAGCAGTAGGTTAGCGGGGGGATTCCGGGATACCCAGTACTTC. Its translation: CASSRLAGGFRDTQYF.

The rearrangement uses TRBV10-3 and TRBJ2-7; 10 bases are shared with TRBD2. The length of the CDR3 is 14 residues. CDR1 ENHRY and CDR2 SYGVKD come from the germline V gene. The V segment lost 4 bases and the J segment 12 bases; nucleotides outside the gene matches: 12. The CDR3 coding sequence is TGTGCCATCAGTGCCCCCCGGCTAGCGGGAGTCTCGTACTTC. Protein product: CAISAPRLAGVSYF.

This clone appeared a single time. The rearrangement uses TRBV2 and TRBJ2-3; 14 bases line up with TRBD2. Germline lookup yields CDR1 SNHLY and CDR2 FYNNEI. The ends lost 3 bases at V and 0 bases at J; junction bases unmatched: 5. CDR3 length equals 18 residues. The DNA for the CDR3 is TGTGCCAGCAGTGACGGGACTAGCGGGGGAGCTAGCACAGATACGCAGTATTTT. Amino acids: CASSDGTSGGASTDTQYF. The entire variable domain, with the rest obtained from reference TRBV2 and TRBJ2-3, is as follows: EPEVTQTPSHQVTQMGQEVILRCVPISNHLYFYWYRQILGQKVEFLVSFYNNEISEKSEIFDDQFSVERPDGSNFTLKIRSTKLEDSAMYFCASSDGTSGGASTDTQYFGPGTRLTVL.

In DNA form, the CDR3 reads TGCGCCAGCAGTGGTCAGGGGCGGGAGACCCAGTACTTC. As protein: CASSGQGRETQYF. The chain carries TRBV10-1 and TRBJ2-5, with D perhaps matching TRBD1 (6 bases). This CDR3 has 13 residues. Germline CDR1 WNHNN, CDR2 SYGVQD (reference sequence). V gave up 4 bases and J gave up 5 bases, with 11 bases separating them.

Only a few counts were recorded for this clone. The V and J genes are TRBV5-6 and TRBJ1-3; D gene unclear. Between the trimmed V and J ends, which lost 6 bases and 5 bases, there was a span of 12 bases. Per germline, CDR1 SGHDT and CDR2 YYEEEE. The CDR3 extends over 13 amino acids. The chain's CDR3 is CASNHRERNTIYF. The CDR3 DNA sequence: TGTGCCAGCAACCACAGAGAGCGAAACACCATATATTTT.

The chain has TRBV19 and TRBJ2-6; D not certain. CDR3 size: 15 residues. Germline V gives CDR1 LNHDA, CDR2 SQIVND (reference sequence). Trimming left V 2 bases short and J 1 base short, with 6 bases between. The CDR3 is CASSIYASGANVLTF. CDR3 DNA sequence: TGTGCCAGTAGTATATACGCATCTGGGGCCAACGTCCTGACTTTC.

V usage is TRBV28 and J usage is TRBJ2-1; possibly TRBD2 for D (5 bases). Germline loops: CDR1 MDHEN, CDR2 SYDVKM. Trimming cost V 5 bases and J 6 bases, with 17 bases left between them. The CDR3 has 15 residues. CDR3 in amino acids: CASSQLARESNEQFF. CDR3 nucleotides: TGTGCCAGCAGTCAGCTAGCCCGAGAGTCCAATGAGCAGTTCTTC.

DNA for the CDR3: TGTGCCAGCCGGGACAGGGTAAACGGAAACACCATATATTTT. Protein product: CASRDRVNGNTIYF. The chain recombines TRBV25-1 with TRBJ1-3; TRBD1 matches at 9 bases. The junction had 6 bases not matched to a gene; V was cut back by 8 bases and J by 4 bases. Germline CDR1 is MGHDK and CDR2 is SYGVNS. This CDR3 contains 14 residues.

The rearrangement uses TRBV2 and TRBJ2-2, with D possibly matching TRBD1 (6 bases). Germline V gene data show CDR1 as SNHLY and CDR2 as FYNNEI. The CDR3 sequence is 15 residues long. Trimming pared 1 base from V and 7 bases from J, leaving 13 bases between. The chain's CDR3 is CASSEGTVYGGELFF. In DNA form, the CDR3 reads TGTGCCAGCAGTGAAGGGACAGTCTATGGCGGGGAGCTGTTTTTT. Full variable domain (rest looked up from reference TRBV2 and TRBJ2-2): EPEVTQTPSHQVTQMGQEVILRCVPISNHLYFYWYRQILGQKVEFLVSFYNNEISEKSEIFDDQFSVERPDGSNFTLKIRSTKLEDSAMYFCASSEGTVYGGELFFGEGSRLTVL.

The V call is TRBV30, the J call TRBJ1-6; 8 bases match TRBD1. Germline assignment: CDR1 GTSNPN and CDR2 SVGIG (reference sequence). The CDR3 length is 15 residues. Trimming took 1 base from V and 6 from J; bases not matched to a gene: 5. In nucleotides, the CDR3 is TGTGCCTGGAGTGAGACAGGGGCCTTTAATTCACCCCTCCACTTT. It is translated as CAWSETGAFNSPLHF.

CDR3 DNA: TGTGCCAGCATCCCAGAAGGACTAACAGATACGCAGTATTTT. Translation gives CASIPEGLTDTQYF. V usage is TRBV27 and J usage is TRBJ2-3; possibly TRBD2 for D (6 bases). There are 14 residues in the CDR3. Germline V gene sequence: CDR1 MNHEY, CDR2 SMNVEV (reference sequence). Trimming removed 7 bases at V and 3 bases at J, with 14 bases between.

The gene calls are TRBV19 and TRBJ1-1; no reliable D call. Trimming took off 0 bases at V and 1 base at J, with 9 bases between the two ends. Germline V lookup: CDR1 LNHDA, CDR2 SQIVND (reference sequence). The CDR3 has 15 amino acids. The CDR3 is CASSIDWVPNTEAFF. The CDR3 nucleotides read TGTGCCAGTAGTATAGATTGGGTACCGAACACTGAAGCTTTCTTT.

V gene TRBV7-9 combines with J gene TRBJ2-7; D unresolved. Germline values: CDR1 SEHNR, CDR2 FQNEAQ (reference sequence). CDR3 size: 11 residues. The germline V and J ends were trimmed by 5 bases and 8 bases, with 10 bases remaining between them. CDR3 loop: CASSPGSQQYF. CDR3 bases: TGTGCCAGCAGCCCGGGTTCGCAGCAGTACTTC.

CDR3 coding DNA: TGTGCCAGCTCTAGCGGTTTAGCCAAAAACATTCAGTACTTC. This translates into CASSSGLAKNIQYF. This rearrangement joins TRBV6-4 to TRBJ2-4; TRBD2 agrees at 7 bases. V was clipped by 8 bases and J by 0 bases; unmatched bases: 4. This CDR3 spans 14 amino acids. Germline lookup yields CDR1 MRHNA and CDR2 SNTAGT.

The chain couples TRBV5-4 to TRBJ2-7; possibly TRBD1 for D (6 bases). The CDR3 length is 13 residues. V was trimmed by 0 bases and J by 6 bases, leaving 10 bases between them. CDR1 and CDR2 from the germline V gene are SGHNT and YYREEE (reference sequence). The CDR3 sequence: CASSLVGQSEQYF. The CDR3 region has the DNA TGTGCCAGCAGCTTGGTGGGACAATCCGAGCAGTACTTC.

V gene TRBV2 combines with J gene TRBJ1-2; D is unresolved. V was pared by 4 bases and J by 8 bases, with 8 bases between. This CDR3 comprises 11 residues. Germline CDR1 reads SNHLY; CDR2 reads FYNNEI. CDR3: CASSGGLGYTF. The CDR3 region has the DNA TGTGCCAGCAGTGGCGGGTTGGGCTACACCTTC.

The gene calls are TRBV6-4 and TRBJ1-6; 7 nucleotides line up with TRBD1. The J segment lost 8 bases and the V segment lost 0 bases, leaving 4 bases of the junction unmatched. The CDR3 spans 15 residues. In germline, CDR1 is MRHNA, CDR2 SNTAGT. The CDR3 DNA is TGTGCCAGCAGTGACTCTTCAGGGGGTTATTCACCCCTCCACTTT. This translates into CASSDSSGGYSPLHF.

V usage is TRBV13 and J usage is TRBJ2-3; no firm D call. CDR3 length equals 12 residues. Trimming took off 3 bases at V and 6 bases at J, with 7 bases between the two ends. The germline CDR1 and CDR2 sequences are PRHDT and FYEKMQ (reference sequence). The CDR3 spells CASSFGADTQYF. DNA for the CDR3: TGTGCCAGCAGCTTTGGTGCTGATACGCAGTATTTT.

CDR3: CASSFSLAGVNEQFF. In nucleotides, the CDR3 is TGTGCCAGCAGTTTTAGCCTAGCGGGAGTGAATGAGCAGTTCTTC. The V gene is TRBV27, the J gene TRBJ2-1; 10 bases are shared with TRBD2. This CDR3 spans 15 amino acids. In germline, CDR1 is MNHEY, CDR2 SMNVEV (reference sequence). V dropped 3 bases and J dropped 7; count of bases not matched to a gene: 6.

This sequence joins TRBV28 and TRBJ1-2; D is unresolved. Germline assignment: CDR1 MDHEN and CDR2 SYDVKM. This CDR3 spans 13 amino acids. The V end lost 6 bases, the J end lost 5 bases, and 13 bases lay between the germline ends. The CDR3 bases are TGTGCCAGCAGCCCCGGCTTTGAGTATGGCTACACCTTC. Residues: CASSPGFEYGYTF.

Only a few counts were recorded for this clone. V is TRBV18 and J is TRBJ1-1; 7 positions match TRBD1. The CDR3 consists of 13 residues. V trimming: 8 bases; J trimming: 0 bases; junction bases outside the gene matches: 3. Germline CDR1 reads KGHSH; CDR2 reads LQKENI. The DNA of the CDR3 is TGTGCCAGCAAGACAGGGATGAACACTGAAGCTTTCTTT. Its translation is CASKTGMNTEAFF.

The chain couples TRBV29-1 to TRBJ2-1; 11 bases agree with TRBD2. CDR3 length equals 12 residues. V lost 7 bases to trimming and J lost 8 bases; unmatched junction nucleotides: 4. CDR1 and CDR2 from the germline V gene are SQVTM and ANQGSEA. Written as DNA, the CDR3 is TGCAGCGCAATGACTAGCGGGGATGAGCAGTTCTTC. This translates into CSAMTSGDEQFF.